This is a list of T cell receptor beta chains from one sample in a study of blood T cell repertoires in COVID-19. The method was immunoSEQ multiplex PCR; TCRdb's version includes in-frame clones alone and lacks a portion of them. Among about 170,000 clones listed, roughly 90% were seen once. Specimen: peripheral blood. Every receptor here comes from a man between 60 and 70 years old with acute or convalescent COVID-19. Each CDR3 is given with its conserved first and last residue. Each record gives: V gene, J gene, clone size, D gene, CDR3 DNA, CDR3 protein. D genes are given only for firm matches. For some rows the clone size is stated as once, few or many, or as a class when expanded; others skip it.

>TRBV4-3|TRBJ2-1|NA|TRBD2
TGCGCCAGCAGCCAAGATCTGGGGACTAGCTCATGGAGCTCCTACAATGAGCAGTTCTTC
CASSQDLGTSSWSSYNEQFF
>TRBV3-1/TRBV3-2|TRBJ2-2|many|NA
TGTGCCAGCAGCCGCCGTAGCGGAAGTAGCGGGGAGCTGTTTTTT
CASSRRSGSSGELFF
>TRBV2|TRBJ2-2|NA|NA
TGTGCCAGCTCCCCCACACACACCGGGGAGCTGTTTTTT
CASSPTHTGELFF
>TRBV7-9|TRBJ2-2|NA|NA
TGTGCCAGCAGCTTAAAAGCTGCCGGGGAGCTGTTTTTT
CASSLKAAGELFF
>TRBV19|TRBJ1-1|NA|TRBD1
TGTGCCAGTAGTATTGGGACAGCCACTGAAGCTTTCTTT
CASSIGTATEAFF
>TRBV5-1|TRBJ1-1|NA|TRBD1
TGCGCCAGCAGACGCCGGGACAGGGGCACTGAAGCTTTCTTT
CASRRRDRGTEAFF
>TRBV7-9|TRBJ2-2|NA|NA
TGTGCCAGCAGCCCAGGTCGGGCAGGGAAGACCGGGGAGCTGTTTTTT
CASSPGRAGKTGELFF
>TRBV6-2/TRBV6-3|TRBJ2-7|NA|TRBD2
TGTGCCAGCAGTTTTGAACCGGGACTAGCGGATTACGAGCAGTACTTC
CASSFEPGLADYEQYF
>TRBV6-5|TRBJ1-1|NA|NA
TGTGCCAGCAGCCGCGACGGGGGAGGTGAAGCTTTCTTT
CASSRDGGGEAFF
>TRBV6-5|TRBJ1-5|NA|TRBD1
TGTGCCAGCATTGCAGGGGGCGGTCAGCCCCAGCATTTT
CASIAGGGQPQHF
>TRBV6-5|TRBJ1-1|NA|NA
TGTGCCAGCAGTTACGGTAGGAGCACTGAAGCTTTCTTT
CASSYGRSTEAFF
>TRBV6-5|TRBJ1-6|NA|NA
TGTGCCAGCAGCTCCGGGACACGGTATTCACCCCTCCACTTT
CASSSGTRYSPLHF
>TRBV27|TRBJ1-5|few|TRBD1
TGTGCCAGCAGTTTTGGGACAGGGGGCAATCAGCCCCAGCATTTT
CASSFGTGGNQPQHF
>TRBV12-3/TRBV12-4|TRBJ1-2|NA|NA
TGTGCCAGCAGTTCGCTGGGTAGCGATGGCTACACCTTC
CASSSLGSDGYTF
>TRBV24-1|TRBJ2-5|NA|NA
TGTGCCACCAGTGATTTCGGTCCCAGGGAGACCCAGTACTTC
CATSDFGPRETQYF
>TRBV12-5|TRBJ2-7|NA|TRBD1
TGTGCTAGTGGTTTGACAGGGGTCGGCGAGCAGTACTTC
CASGLTGVGEQYF
>TRBV5-4|TRBJ1-3|NA|NA
TGTGCCAGCAGCTTGGGACGCTCGGGGGACACCATATATTTT
CASSLGRSGDTIYF
>TRBV19|TRBJ2-2|once|TRBD1
TGTGCCAGTATCAGGGACAGGGCATCCACCGGGGAGCTGTTTTTT
CASIRDRASTGELFF
>TRBV6-2/TRBV6-3|TRBJ1-5|NA|TRBD1
TGTGCCAGCAGTTACTCGTCGGGACAGGGGACCAAGCCCCAGCATTTT
CASSYSSGQGTKPQHF
>TRBV3-1/TRBV3-2|TRBJ1-1|few|NA
TGTGCCAGCAGCCCGCCGAGTGCTCGAGCTTTCTTT
CASSPPSARAFF
>TRBV2|TRBJ2-1|NA|TRBD2
TGTGCCAGCAGTGGAGGTAGCGGGGTCGGTTTGAATGAGCAGTTCTTC
CASSGGSGVGLNEQFF
>TRBV6-5|TRBJ2-3|NA|NA
TGTGCCAGCAGCGCGGAAGCAATGGCAGATACGCAGTATTTT
CASSAEAMADTQYF
>TRBV19|TRBJ1-1|NA|NA
TGTGCCAGTAGTATAGGGATTCAAACAGGATTGAACACTGAAGCTTTCTTT
CASSIGIQTGLNTEAFF
>TRBV10-3|TRBJ1-2|NA|NA
TGTGCCATCAGTGAGCAGGATAACTATGGCTACACCTTC
CAISEQDNYGYTF
>TRBV18|TRBJ2-5|NA|NA
TGTGCCAGCTCCCCGTCCACGCGGGAGACCCAGTACTTC
CASSPSTRETQYF
>TRBV30|TRBJ1-1|NA|NA
TGTGCCTGGAGTCCTTCGGAGAGGAGGGAGGGTTTGAACACTGAAGCTTTCTTT
CAWSPSERREGLNTEAFF
>TRBV7-9|TRBJ2-1|NA|NA
TGTGCCAGCAGCTTTGGTGACACTCTGTACAATGAGCAGTTCTTC
CASSFGDTLYNEQFF
>TRBV30|TRBJ1-3|NA|NA
TGTGCCTGCCGCGGGGCGGGAAACACCATATATTTT
CACRGAGNTIYF
>TRBV7-6|TRBJ1-3|NA|NA
TGTGCCAGCAGCTTATTTTTTGTTGAACAATTATCTGGAAACACCATATATTTT
CASSLFFVEQLSGNTIYF
>TRBV11-3|TRBJ2-7|NA|NA
TGTGCCAGCAGCTTAGATCCCGACGAGCAGTACTTC
CASSLDPDEQYF
>TRBV6-5|TRBJ1-5|once|TRBD1
TGTGCCAGCAGTACAACAGGGGGACAGCCCCAGCATTTT
CASSTTGGQPQHF
>TRBV11-1|TRBJ1-2|NA|NA
TGTGCCAGCAGCTTAGCCAGGAACTATGGCTACACCTTC
CASSLARNYGYTF
>TRBV5-1|TRBJ2-5|once|TRBD2
TGCGCCAGCAGCGGGCCGCTAGCGGTCCAAGAGACCCAGTACTTC
CASSGPLAVQETQYF
>TRBV5-1|TRBJ2-5|NA|NA
TGCGCCAGCAGCTTGGAAGGGGGGGTGGAGACCCAGTACTTC
CASSLEGGVETQYF
>TRBV30|TRBJ1-5|NA|TRBD1
TGTGCCTGGAGCCCAATTGACAGGGGTAATCAGCCCCAGCATTTT
CAWSPIDRGNQPQHF
>TRBV30|TRBJ2-7|NA|TRBD2
TGTGCCTGGCGACTAGCGGGAGTACACGAGCAGTACTTC
CAWRLAGVHEQYF
>TRBV5-1|TRBJ2-3|NA|NA
TGCGCCAGCAGCTTCGGACAGAACACAGATACGCAGTATTTT
CASSFGQNTDTQYF
>TRBV7-9|TRBJ1-6|NA|TRBD1
TGTGCCAGCAGCTTCTTGACAGGGAATTCACCCCTCCACTTT
CASSFLTGNSPLHF
>TRBV3-1/TRBV3-2|TRBJ1-5|NA|NA
TGTGCCAGCAGCCAAGACAGGGATCAGCCCCAGCATTTT
CASSQDRDQPQHF
>TRBV30|TRBJ1-2|NA|TRBD1
TGTGCCTGGAGTGTAGGAGGGACAGACTATGGCTACACCTTC
CAWSVGGTDYGYTF